This T cell receptor (beta chain) was profiled in a study of blood T cell repertoires in COVID-19. Turning to the study itself: In each case, the material was cDNA or gDNA derived from T cells, B-cell-depleted T cells, or PBMCs.

TCRdb's table, derived via immunoSEQ multiplex PCR, lists solely in-frame clones and lacks some. The sample gives about 81,000 clones, roughly 89% of which show up once; under 2.5% is in the top ten. CDR3 length: 15 residues. Between the trimmed V and J ends, which lost 1 base and 8 bases, there was a span of 18 bases. Germline values: CDR1 SGHNT, CDR2 YYREEE (reference sequence). The source of this sequence is a woman aged 45-60 years in a cohort sampled during active COVID-19. The specimen sequenced was peripheral blood. The chain couples TRBV5-4 to TRBJ1-1, with a weak D call TRBD1 (6 bases). The CDR3 nucleotides read TGTGCCAGCAGCTTGTCGGGCAGGGGCTGGGAAGAAGCTTTCTTT. It translates to CASSLSGRGWEEAFF.